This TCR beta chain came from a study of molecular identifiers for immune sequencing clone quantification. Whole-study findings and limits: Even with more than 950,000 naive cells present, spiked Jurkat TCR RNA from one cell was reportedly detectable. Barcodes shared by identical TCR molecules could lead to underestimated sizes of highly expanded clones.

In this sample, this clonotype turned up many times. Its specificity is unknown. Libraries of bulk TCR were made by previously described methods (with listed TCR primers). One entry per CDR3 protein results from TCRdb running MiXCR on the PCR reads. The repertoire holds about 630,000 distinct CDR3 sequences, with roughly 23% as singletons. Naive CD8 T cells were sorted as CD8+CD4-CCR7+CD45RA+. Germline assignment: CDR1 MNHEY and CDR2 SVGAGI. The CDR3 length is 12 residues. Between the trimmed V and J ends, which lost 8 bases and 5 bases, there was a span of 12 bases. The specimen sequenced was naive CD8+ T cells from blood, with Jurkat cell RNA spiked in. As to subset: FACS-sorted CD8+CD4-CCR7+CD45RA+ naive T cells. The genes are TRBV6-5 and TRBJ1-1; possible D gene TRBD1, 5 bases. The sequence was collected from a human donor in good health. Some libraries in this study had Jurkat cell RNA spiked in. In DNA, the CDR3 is TGTGCCAGCTCACCGGGGGATACTGAAGCTTTCTTT. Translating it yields CASSPGDTEAFF.